This is a list of T cell receptor beta chains from one sample in a study of T cell changes during pregnancy in multiple sclerosis. The table came from immunoSEQ multiplex PCR; TCRdb's copy has only in-frame clones and leaves some out. Here the sample spans some 80,000 clones, 94% being singletons. The input for sequencing was CD4+ T cells from peripheral blood mononuclear cells, taken after pregnancy. The receptors were sampled from a female donor with multiple sclerosis, enrolled in a pregnancy study. Both conserved end residues are trimmed from each CDR3.

v_gene: TRBV18; CDR3aa: ASSPRSVVAEAF
v_gene: TRBV28; CDR3aa: ASRGAGNQPQH
v_gene: TRBV28; CDR3aa: ASSAPKGGHYEQY
v_gene: TRBV5-1; CDR3aa: ASSLGQGAEQF
v_gene: TRBV9; CDR3aa: ASSVGAGKFYEQY
v_gene: TRBV28; CDR3aa: ASSSGTGYTGELF
v_gene: TRBV10-3; CDR3aa: AISELSGLGTDTQY
v_gene: TRBV27; CDR3aa: AGSLLGAAGASTEAF
v_gene: TRBV6-6; CDR3aa: ASSRGKVDGNTIY
v_gene: TRBV7-2; CDR3aa: ASSFRTSGSTHSTDTQY
v_gene: TRBV27; CDR3aa: ASGKHTGTGGYEQY
v_gene: TRBV15; CDR3aa: ATRAGGGGNQPQH
v_gene: TRBV7-8; CDR3aa: ASSLLLGLADYEQY
v_gene: TRBV6-1; CDR3aa: ASSEERGNTIY
v_gene: TRBV5-8; CDR3aa: ASSDGTSGFGTQY
v_gene: TRBV15; CDR3aa: ATSRGAGGAYEQY
v_gene: TRBV28; CDR3aa: ASSFRLRDRGYEQY
v_gene: TRBV7-9; CDR3aa: ASSLAQGRDYEQY
v_gene: TRBV15; CDR3aa: ATSRDIGGHEQY
v_gene: TRBV7-9; CDR3aa: ASSSGTATNEKLF
v_gene: TRBV19; CDR3aa: ASSMSGRTGELF
v_gene: TRBV11-2; CDR3aa: ASSLRRSPLH
v_gene: TRBV5-6; CDR3aa: ASSLARPGQASSNQPQH
v_gene: TRBV5-1; CDR3aa: ASSSQGSGNTIY
v_gene: TRBV6-5; CDR3aa: ASTHREGETGELF
v_gene: TRBV28; CDR3aa: ASSRQFGELF
v_gene: TRBV28; CDR3aa: ASSPGTGGLLYNQPQH
v_gene: TRBV18; CDR3aa: ASSRGQLNQPQH
v_gene: TRBV28; CDR3aa: ASLPNKRELSHEQF
v_gene: TRBV2; CDR3aa: ASSLSGTVHMNTEAF
v_gene: TRBV9; CDR3aa: ASSVEDRRLDTQY
v_gene: TRBV18; CDR3aa: ASSLPRVGDTEAF
v_gene: TRBV2; CDR3aa: ASTTTGDSNQPQH
v_gene: TRBV19; CDR3aa: ASSSWGQGATQPQH